This passage covers 10 T cell receptor beta chains from one sample sequenced in a study of blood T cell repertoires in COVID-19. Assay: immunoSEQ multiplex PCR; the TCRdb copy retains only in-frame clones and omits some. This table holds roughly 170,000 clones, approximately 82% found once. Sequenced sample: PBMCs or T cells enriched from blood (not recorded which). The receptor set was obtained from a woman aged 45-60 years who had recovered from COVID-19.

This clone was counted once. The chain joins TRBV7-9 to TRBJ2-1; 9 bases match TRBD2. In germline, CDR1 is SEHNR, CDR2 FQNEAQ (reference sequence). This CDR3 region has 13 residues. V was clipped by 7 bases and J by 9 bases; unmatched bases: 7. CDR3 DNA: TGTGCCAGCATCAATAGCGGGAGTGGTGAGCAGTTCTTC. It codes for CASINSGSGEQFF.

The chain is built from TRBV18 and TRBJ1-4, with D perhaps TRBD1 (5 bases). This CDR3 region has 12 residues. The germline V gene encodes CDR1 KGHSH and CDR2 LQKENI. Trimming removed 3 bases from V and 8 bases from J, with 7 bases in between. The CDR3 DNA sequence: TGTGCCAGCTCACCGGGGGGAGAAAAACTGTTTTTT. It translates to CASSPGGEKLFF.

V is TRBV6-4 and J is TRBJ2-1, with 10 bases fitting TRBD2. V trimming: 7 bases; J trimming: 4 bases; junction bases outside the gene matches: 13. The germline CDR1 and CDR2 sequences are MRHNA and SNTAGT. CDR3 length: 17 amino acids. The CDR3: CASTLRSSGSYYNEQFF. DNA for the CDR3: TGTGCCAGCACCCTCCGGTCTAGCGGGAGTTATTACAATGAGCAGTTCTTC.

V is TRBV30 and J is TRBJ1-2; the D is unclear. Trimming left V 0 bases short and J 8 bases short, with 10 bases between. This CDR3 spans 12 amino acids. CDR1 GTSNPN and CDR2 SVGIG come from the germline V gene (reference sequence). CDR3 sequence reads: CAWSVPGSGYTF. DNA of the CDR3: TGTGCCTGGAGTGTACCGGGGAGCGGCTACACCTTC.

This clone has a single count. The chain is built from TRBV30 and TRBJ1-1, with D unresolved. V lost 3 bases, J lost 4 bases, and 12 bases lay in between. CDR1 GTSNPN and CDR2 SVGIG come from the germline V gene (reference sequence). This CDR3 is built from 13 residues. CDR3: CAWSAFLATEAFF. As DNA, the CDR3 is TGTGCCTGGAGCGCATTTTTGGCCACTGAAGCTTTCTTT.

The genes are TRBV2 and TRBJ1-1; 10 bases are shared with TRBD1. The CDR3 has 13 residues. Looked up from germline, CDR1 is SNHLY and CDR2 is FYNNEI. With V trimmed by 11 bases and J by 4 bases, 7 bases remained unmatched. The CDR3 sequence: CAGRQGASTEAFF. The CDR3 region has the DNA TGTGCCGGAAGACAGGGGGCGAGCACTGAAGCTTTCTTT.

The chain recombines TRBV7-9 with TRBJ2-7; 9 bases map to TRBD1. This CDR3 has 13 amino acids. J gave up 13 bases and V 4 bases, and 11 bases lay outside the gene matches. Per the germline V gene, CDR1 is SEHNR and CDR2 is FQNEAQ (reference sequence). CDR3 amino acids: CASSSGSQGARYV. CDR3 sequence (DNA): TGTGCCAGCAGCTCAGGCTCACAGGGGGCGCGATACGTC.

The rearrangement links TRBV7-2 to TRBJ1-2; D might be TRBD1 (6 bases). The CDR3 is 15 residues long. V was trimmed by 1 base and J by 4 bases, leaving 13 bases between them. Germline lookup yields CDR1 SGHTA and CDR2 FQGNSA. CDR3 amino acids: CASSLEQGALYGYTF. The CDR3 bases are TGTGCCAGCAGCTTAGAACAGGGTGCCCTCTATGGCTACACCTTC.

The V gene is TRBV20-1, the J gene TRBJ1-5; D is uncertain. This CDR3 is built from 15 residues. Germline loops: CDR1 DFQATT, CDR2 SNEGSKA (reference sequence). Between the trimmed V and J ends, which lost 3 bases and 0 bases, there was a span of 12 bases. The CDR3 region has the DNA TGCAGTGCTAGTCGTCCTTCGGGTAGCAATCAGCCCCAGCATTTT. It encodes CSASRPSGSNQPQHF.

The chain has TRBV27 and TRBJ1-1; 7 bases align to TRBD1. The germline gives CDR1 MNHEY, CDR2 SMNVEV (reference sequence). The CDR3 loop spans 18 amino acids. V gave up 2 bases and J gave up 6 bases; unmatched junction bases: 18. Here the CDR3 DNA reads TGTGCCAGCAGTTTAAACCCTTTCCCACAGGGGTTTGTGGCTGAAGCTTTCTTT. Its protein is CASSLNPFPQGFVAEAFF.